This T cell receptor (beta chain) appears in the sequencing data of a study of T cell responses to AZD1222 COVID-19 vaccine. Regarding the study as a whole: Repertoire sampling was restricted to post-peak T cell response timepoints.

The length of the CDR3 is 15 residues. Trimming left V 3 bases short and J 0 bases short, with 9 bases between. Germline CDR1 is KGHSH and CDR2 is LQKENI. The table came from immunoSEQ multiplex PCR; TCRdb's copy has only in-frame clones and leaves some out. The table includes 180,000 or so clones, less than 90% detected once. As to this clone: Its cognate antigen is unknown.

Sequencing was performed on peripheral blood, taken on day 0 of AZD1222 vaccination. The TCR was taken from an adult in good health. The J gene is TRBJ1-5, the V gene TRBV18; weak D call: TRBD1 (5 bases). The DNA for the CDR3 is TGTGCCAGCTCACCTAAGACAGATAGCAATCAGCCCCAGCATTTT. Protein sequence: CASSPKTDSNQPQHF.